The rows below give T cell receptor beta chains drawn from one sample of a study of kidney transplant recipient with SARS-CoV-2 infection. TCRdb reprocessed the reads with MiXCR, giving one entry per CDR3 protein. The sample records 200,000 to 300,000 distinct CDR3 sequences, around 28% being singletons. The sample consisted of a blood sample, taken at baseline and around day 120 from a kidney transplant recipient. These receptors were taken from a male patient in his 30s who had COVID-19 and was a kidney transplant recipient. Some T cells may be graft donor cells. Both conserved end residues are part of each CDR3. Fields, in order: clone size, V gene, D gene, J gene, CDR3 DNA, CDR3 protein. A D gene is named only where the DNA matches it firmly. Where a row states a size, it is once, few, many or the class of an expanded clone; other rows omit it.

many	TRBV12-3/TRBV12-4	.	TRBJ1-2	TGTGCCAGCAGTATTTGGCGCAGCTTCCGAAAGACCTATGGCTACACCTTC	CASSIWRSFRKTYGYTF
many	TRBV6-5	.	TRBJ2-1	TGTGCCAGCAGTTGGGGGCGTAGTGTCAATGAGCAGTTCTTC	CASSWGRSVNEQFF
many	TRBV6-1	.	TRBJ1-2	TGTGCCAGCAGTCGAGCCCACTCTATGCGAAAGACCTATGGCTACACCTTC	CASSRAHSMRKTYGYTF
many	TRBV12-3/TRBV12-4	TRBD2	TRBJ2-1	TGTGCCAGCAGTTTAGCGGCGGGGGGGCAGTTCTTC	CASSLAAGGQFF
many	TRBV21-1	.	TRBJ1-1	TGTGCCAGCACCGAGGGAGCTTTCTTT	CASTEGAFF
many	TRBV5-1	TRBD2	TRBJ2-5	TGCGCCAGCAGCTTTTCGGGACTAGCGGGAGAGGGAGAGACCCAGTACTTC	CASSFSGLAGEGETQYF
.	TRBV11-3	TRBD2	TRBJ2-1	TGTGCCAGCAGCTCCGGACTAGCGGGGGGGCATGAGCAGTTCTTC	CASSSGLAGGHEQFF
many	TRBV27	TRBD1	TRBJ2-5	TGTGCCAGCAGTGGGACAGGGTTTCGGGAGACCCAGTACTTC	CASSGTGFRETQYF
.	TRBV9	.	TRBJ2-1	TGTGCCAGCAGCGTAGTAGGGGGGACCTACAATGAGCAGTTCTTC	CASSVVGGTYNEQFF
many	TRBV5-6	TRBD1	TRBJ1-1	TGTGCCAGCAGCACGACAGGGATCACTGAAGCTTTCTTT	CASSTTGITEAFF
many	TRBV20-1	TRBD1	TRBJ2-1	TGCAGTGCTCCCCCTCCCCGAGACAGGGGGTACAATGAGCAGTTCTTC	CSAPPPRDRGYNEQFF
many	TRBV28	TRBD2	TRBJ2-7	TGTGCCAGCAGCCTTAGCGGGAGGGGCGAGCAGTACTTC	CASSLSGRGEQYF
many	TRBV24-1	.	TRBJ1-2	TGTGCCACCAGTCCGAATCCTAGTACCAGAAAGACCTATGGCTACACCTTC	CATSPNPSTRKTYGYTF
.	TRBV5-3	TRBD2	TRBJ2-3	TGTGCCAGAAGCTTAGGAGGGGCTAGCGGGAGGTTTGGGAGCACAGATACGCAGTATTTT	CARSLGGASGRFGSTDTQYF
many	TRBV4-2	TRBD1	TRBJ2-7	TGTGCCAGCAGCCGTGAAGAGCGGGGACAGGGGGGATCCTACGAGCAGTACTTC	CASSREERGQGGSYEQYF
many	TRBV4-2	.	TRBJ2-3	TGTGCCAGCAGCGCTGAGGACTGGAACACAGATACGCAGTATTTT	CASSAEDWNTDTQYF
many	TRBV6-2/TRBV6-3	TRBD1	TRBJ2-4	TGTGCCAGCAGACCACAGGGGGGCTTAGCCAAAAACATTCAGTACTTC	CASRPQGGLAKNIQYF
many	TRBV24-1	.	TRBJ1-2	TGTGCCACCAGTCGGAAGGATAGTACCAGAAAGACCTATGGCTACACCTTC	CATSRKDSTRKTYGYTF
few	TRBV25-1	.	TRBJ1-1	TGTGCCAGCAGTGAACCTAAGGGGGGGGGCACTGAAGCTTTCTTT	CASSEPKGGGTEAFF
many	TRBV20-1	TRBD2	TRBJ2-1	TGCAGTGCTACTCCGAGCGGGAGGGCCTACAATGAGCAGTTCTTC	CSATPSGRAYNEQFF
.	TRBV5-4	.	TRBJ2-3	TGTGCCAGCAGCGGCCGGGCAGAGGACAAGCCAGATACGCAGTATTTT	CASSGRAEDKPDTQYF
many	TRBV9	TRBD2	TRBJ2-7	TGTGCCAGCAGCGTAGCTACGGGGCTAGCGGGAGGTCCTATCGAGCAGTACTTC	CASSVATGLAGGPIEQYF
many	TRBV30	.	TRBJ1-1	TGTGCCGCCCCGGGGGGGCGCCGGAACACTGAAGCTTTCTTT	CAAPGGRRNTEAFF
.	TRBV20-1	.	TRBJ2-1	TGCAGTGCTCGTGGCAGGGCATCCTACAATGAGCAGTTCTTC	CSARGRASYNEQFF
many	TRBV7-2	TRBD2	TRBJ2-1	TGTGCCAGCAGCGAAGCCGGGACTAGCCACCACAATGAGCAGTTCTTC	CASSEAGTSHHNEQFF
few	TRBV10-3	.	TRBJ2-7	TGTGCCATCAGTGAGTCTGGGTTCGAGCAGTACTTC	CAISESGFEQYF
.	TRBV5-1	TRBD1	TRBJ2-5	TGCGCCAGCAGCTTGGCCGTAAAGGGACAGGGGGCCTGGGAGACCCAGTACTTC	CASSLAVKGQGAWETQYF